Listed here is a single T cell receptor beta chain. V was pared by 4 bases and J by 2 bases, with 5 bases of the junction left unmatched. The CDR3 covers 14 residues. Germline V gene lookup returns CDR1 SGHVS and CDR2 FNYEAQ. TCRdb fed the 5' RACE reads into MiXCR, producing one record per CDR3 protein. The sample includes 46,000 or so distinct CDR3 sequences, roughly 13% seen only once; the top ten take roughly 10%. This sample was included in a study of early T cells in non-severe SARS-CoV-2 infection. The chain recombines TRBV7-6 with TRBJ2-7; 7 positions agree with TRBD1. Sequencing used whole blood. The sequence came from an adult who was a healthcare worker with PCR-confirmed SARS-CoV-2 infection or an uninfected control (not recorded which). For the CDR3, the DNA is TGTGCCAGCAGCTCAGGTCAGGGGGCCTACGAGCAGTACTTC. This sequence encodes CASSSGQGAYEQYF.